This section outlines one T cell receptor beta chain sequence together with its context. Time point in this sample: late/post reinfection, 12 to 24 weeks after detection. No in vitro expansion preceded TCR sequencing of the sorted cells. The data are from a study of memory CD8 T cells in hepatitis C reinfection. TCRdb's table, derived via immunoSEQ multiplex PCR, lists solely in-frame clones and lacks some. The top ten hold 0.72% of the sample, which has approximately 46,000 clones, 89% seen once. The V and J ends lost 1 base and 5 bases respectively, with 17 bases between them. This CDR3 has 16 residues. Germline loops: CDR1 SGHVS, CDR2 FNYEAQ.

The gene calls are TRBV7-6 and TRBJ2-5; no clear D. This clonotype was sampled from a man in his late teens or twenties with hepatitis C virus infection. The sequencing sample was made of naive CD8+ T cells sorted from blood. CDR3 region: CASSLGVTSVGETQYF. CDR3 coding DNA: TGTGCCAGCAGCTTAGGGGTCACTTCCGTCGGGGAGACCCAGTACTTC.